This entry lists 22 T cell receptor beta chains sequenced from one sample in a study of blood T cells in healthy people across ages. Sample-barcoded 5' priming and a J-beta primer mix drove a second PCR of 7 to 11 cycles. TCRdb analysed the 5' RACE reads with MiXCR anew, one entry per CDR3 protein. This table holds approximately 1,700,000 distinct CDR3 sequences, roughly 43% found once. The sample taken for sequencing was blood. The source of these receptors is a human donor in good health.

Note on this clonotype: The junction departs from germline at one end; a sequencing error may be responsible. The chain joins TRBV7-3 to TRBJ1-3; D unresolved. This CDR3 is 15 amino acids long. Germline-derived CDR1 and CDR2 are SGHTA and FQGTGA. CDR3 region: CAGSPDSSSGNTIYF. The DNA of the CDR3 is TGTGCCGGCAGTCCAGATTCCAGCTCTGGAAACACCATATATTTT.

In regard to this clonotype: Sequence at one end of the junction differs from germline and may be a read error. The chain combines TRBV6-2 or TRBV6-3 with TRBJ2-2; perhaps TRBD2 as D (6 bases). From germline, CDR1 is MNHEY and CDR2 SVGEGT. CDR3 size: 13 residues. The DNA for the CDR3 is TGTGCCAGCAGGTCTTCTAGCGCCGGGGAGCCGTTTTTT. Translating gives CASRSSSAGEPFF.

This clonotype was seen more than once but under ten times. This chain connects TRBV21-1 to TRBJ2-1; the table calls TRBD2, which could not be checked here. TRBV21-1 is described as a pseudogene. The CDR3 contains 16 residues. DNA for the CDR3: TGCGCCAGCAGCCTCTTTAGCGGGGCCCCTCGGAATGAGCAGTTCTTC. Its translation is CASSLFSGAPRNEQFF.

This clonotype was recorded a few times. The chain couples TRBV9 to TRBJ2-1; D is unclear. This CDR3 has 14 residues. Germline V gene sequence: CDR1 SGDLS, CDR2 YYNGEE. V lost 0 bases, J lost 2 bases, and 6 bases lay in between. The CDR3 sequence is CASSVDVTYNEQFF. The CDR3 nucleotides are TGTGCCAGCAGCGTAGACGTTACCTACAATGAGCAGTTCTTC.

This sequence joins TRBV4-1 and TRBJ2-5; the match to TRBD2 covers 10 bases. Unmatched junction bases numbered 12, after V lost 4 bases and J lost 1 base. CDR1 MGHRA and CDR2 YSYEKL come from the germline V gene. CDR3 length: 18 residues. The CDR3 sequence is CASSPGRPLAGAQETQYF. In DNA, the CDR3 is TGCGCCAGCAGCCCCGGGCGACCTCTAGCGGGGGCCCAAGAGACCCAGTACTTC.

The gene calls are TRBV28 and TRBJ1-2; TRBD1 aligns across 8 bases. V lost 6 bases and J lost 4; bases outside the gene matches: 4. Germline V gene sequence: CDR1 MDHEN, CDR2 SYDVKM. The CDR3 has 13 residues. The DNA for the CDR3 is TGTGCCAGCAGGCAAACAGGGGGCTATGGCTACACCTTC. Its protein is CASRQTGGYGYTF.

This clonotype was observed a handful of times. The chain joins TRBV6-2 or TRBV6-3 to TRBJ2-7; 9 bases line up with TRBD1. The CDR3 sequence is 16 residues long. CDR1 and CDR2 from the germline V gene are MNHEY and SVGEGT. The junction had 14 bases not matched to a gene; V was cut back by 6 bases and J by 5 bases. The DNA of the CDR3 is TGTGCCAGCAGCTCTCTTACCGGGACAGGGCCTGACGAGCAGTACTTC. Its protein product is CASSSLTGTGPDEQYF.

The chain combines TRBV7-8 with TRBJ2-7; D is undetermined. The CDR3 has 13 residues. Trimming cost V 1 base and J 3 bases, with 7 bases left between them. Germline V gives CDR1 SGHVS, CDR2 FQNEAQ. Written as DNA, the CDR3 is TGTGCCAGCAGCTTAGTATGGAACTACGAGCAGTACTTC. It translates to CASSLVWNYEQYF.

This chain joins TRBV11-2 and TRBJ1-2; no firm D call. Germline V CDR1 and CDR2: SGHAT, FQNNGV. This CDR3 spans 14 amino acids. The ends were cut back, 0 bases at V and 4 bases at J, with 9 bases in the middle. The CDR3 protein is CASSLDGFGYGYTF. The CDR3 bases are TGTGCCAGCAGCTTAGACGGGTTTGGCTATGGCTACACCTTC.

The V call is TRBV7-3, the J call TRBJ1-6; 8 bases agree with TRBD1. The V gene's germline CDR1 is SGHTA and CDR2 FQGTGA. Germline trimming cut 3 bases from V and 9 bases from J; bases unmatched to any gene: 1. The CDR3 runs 13 residues. CDR3: CASSLQGASPLHF. CDR3 bases: TGTGCCAGCAGCTTGCAGGGGGCTTCACCCCTCCACTTT.

The sample holds many counts of this clonotype. This rearrangement joins TRBV3-1 to TRBJ1-1; D not certain. Per germline, CDR1 LGHDT and CDR2 YNNKEL (reference sequence). With 6 bases removed from V and 4 bases from J, the gap between germline ends came to 33 bases. The length of the CDR3 is 20 residues. In nucleotides, the CDR3 is TGTGCCAGCAGTCCCCCGGGCGGTCGGAGTAGCGGGGTGGCGGGCACTGAAGCTTTCTTT. This sequence encodes CASSPPGGRSSGVAGTEAFF.

About this clonotype: The CDR3 ends on some other residue instead of the conserved phenylalanine or tryptophan, so this is likely a read error. The rearrangement joins TRBV5-1 to TRBJ2-1; D tentatively reads TRBD1 or TRBD2 (5 bases each). Germline V lookup: CDR1 SGHRS, CDR2 YFSETQ. This CDR3 has 15 amino acids. With 1 base removed from V and 9 bases from J, the gap between germline ends came to 17 bases. The CDR3 sequence: CASSLSRVPEGEQFV. DNA of the CDR3: TGCGCCAGCAGCTTGAGCAGGGTTCCTGAGGGTGAGCAGTTCGTC.

There are a few counts of this clonotype. The chain uses TRBV4-1 and TRBJ2-7; possibly TRBD1 or TRBD2 for D (5 bases each). V was pared by 2 bases and J by 0 bases, with 11 bases between. CDR1 is MGHRA, CDR2 YSYEKL, per germline. This CDR3 has 15 amino acids. In DNA, the CDR3 is TGCGCCAGCAGCCAAAGACGGGGCATCTCCTACGAGCAGTACTTC. This codes for CASSQRRGISYEQYF.

Regarding this clonotype: At one boundary the junction diverges from the germline segment, which might be a read error. The rearrangement joins TRBV29-1 to TRBJ1-2; D is possibly TRBD1 (5 bases). The CDR3 is 12 amino acids. Germline CDR1 reads SQVTM; CDR2 reads ANQGSEA. The CDR3 sequence is CNVYGRDYGYTF. CDR3 bases: TGCAACGTTTACGGCAGGGACTATGGCTACACCTTC.

In the case of this clonotype: Sequence at one end of the junction differs from germline and may be a read error. The chain uses TRBV25-1 and TRBJ2-5; possibly TRBD1 for D (6 bases). The CDR3 has 15 residues. Germline CDR1 MGHDK, CDR2 SYGVNS. CDR3: CVSSEPRGGGETQYF. CDR3 coding DNA: TGTGTCAGCAGTGAGCCCAGGGGCGGAGGAGAGACCCAGTACTTC.

This chain connects TRBV6-1 to TRBJ2-5; 9 bases are shared with TRBD1. This CDR3 contains 15 residues. V gave up 7 bases and J gave up 4 bases; unmatched junction bases: 10. Germline assignment: CDR1 MNHNS and CDR2 SASEGT. The CDR3 reads CASTRGQGGGETQYF. CDR3 DNA sequence: TGTGCCAGCACCAGGGGACAGGGAGGAGGAGAGACCCAGTACTTC.

In its sample, this clonotype was seen a few times. The chain recombines TRBV7-9 with TRBJ2-1; 7 bases agree with TRBD2. The CDR3 contains 17 residues. The junction had 14 bases not matched to a gene; V was cut back by 8 bases and J by 1 base. From germline, CDR1 is SEHNR and CDR2 FQNEAQ (reference sequence). Written as DNA, the CDR3 is TGTGCCAGCCCCGTCGCTCTTCAGCGGGGTTCCTACAATGAGCAGTTCTTC. Residues: CASPVALQRGSYNEQFF.

This clonotype turned up a few times. This sequence joins TRBV6-2 or TRBV6-3 and TRBJ2-7, with D maybe TRBD1 (5 bases). The germline V gene encodes CDR1 MNHEY and CDR2 SVGEGT. The CDR3 covers 14 residues. Trimming stripped 7 bases from V and 1 base from J, with 14 bases between. The CDR3 nucleotides read TGTGCCAGCAACCAGAGAGGACATTCCTACGAGCAGTACTTC. It translates to CASNQRGHSYEQYF.

The rearrangement links TRBV28 to TRBJ2-1, with 11 nucleotides matching TRBD1. Trimming cost V 4 bases and J 13 bases; bases outside gene matches: 9. This CDR3 is built from 14 residues. Germline CDR1 and CDR2: MDHEN and SYDVKM. Written as DNA, the CDR3 is TGTGCCAGCAGTTCCGGGGACAGGGGGGCGATACAGTTCTTC. It is translated as CASSSGDRGAIQFF.

The rearrangement links TRBV6-5 to TRBJ2-1; TRBD1 might be the D (5 bases). This CDR3 comprises 17 residues. Germline V gene sequence: CDR1 MNHEY, CDR2 SVGAGI. V was clipped by 0 bases and J by 8 bases, with 20 bases between them. CDR3 protein: CASSYSYGAGNVYEQFF. CDR3 DNA sequence: TGTGCCAGCAGTTACTCGTATGGGGCAGGGAATGTATATGAGCAGTTCTTC.

The chain recombines TRBV20-1 with TRBJ1-2, with D unclear. Per the germline V gene, CDR1 is DFQATT and CDR2 is SNEGSKA (reference sequence). The CDR3 spans 10 residues. V was shortened by 5 bases and J by 8 bases, with 9 bases between the two germline ends. DNA for the CDR3: TGCAGTGCTGGTCAGTTCGGCTACACCTTC. Translated: CSAGQFGYTF.

This clonotype has a handful of counts. J is TRBJ1-5 and V is TRBV4-3, with D possibly matching TRBD1 (6 bases). The V gene lost 1 base and the J gene lost 1 base, with 8 bases spanning the gap. The V gene's germline CDR1 is LGHNA and CDR2 YSLEER. This CDR3 is built from 15 residues. This chain's CDR3 is CASSQGDTSNQPQHF. As DNA, the CDR3 is TGCGCCAGCAGCCAAGGGGACACAAGCAATCAGCCCCAGCATTTT.